Listed below are T cell receptor beta chains from one sample, sequenced in a study of T cell clones after liver transplantation. The assay was immunoSEQ multiplex PCR, and TCRdb's table has in-frame clones only and misses some. The profile covers about 76,000 clones, with around four fifths appearing a single time and 2.5% to 3.5% taken by the ten largest. This material consisted of CD4+ T cells from blood, taken at the 22-month timepoint. The origin of the receptors is a human patient who received a liver transplant. Some T cells may have come from the graft donor. The CDR3 runs from the conserved cysteine through the conserved F or W. A D gene is named only where the DNA matches it firmly. Expanded clones are given a class, and other clones once, few, many or no size at all.

V gene: TRBV20-1
J gene: TRBJ2-4
clone size: .
D gene: .
CDR3 protein: CSGVAKNIQYF
CDR3 DNA: TGCAGTGGGGTGGCCAAAAACATTCAGTACTTC

V gene: TRBV6-5
J gene: TRBJ2-5
clone size: .
D gene: .
CDR3 protein: CASSSHRLYRVETQYF
CDR3 DNA: TGTGCCAGCAGTTCCCACCGCCTATACAGGGTGGAGACCCAGTACTTC

V gene: TRBV7-9
J gene: TRBJ2-3
clone size: .
D gene: .
CDR3 protein: CASSATKLAISTDTQYF
CDR3 DNA: TGTGCCAGCAGCGCCACAAAGCTAGCGATAAGCACAGATACGCAGTATTTT

V gene: TRBV15
J gene: TRBJ1-3
clone size: .
D gene: .
CDR3 protein: CATSRDRGSGNTIYF
CDR3 DNA: TGTGCCACCAGCAGAGATCGGGGCTCTGGAAACACCATATATTTT

V gene: TRBV4-3
J gene: TRBJ2-3
clone size: few
D gene: TRBD2
CDR3 protein: CASSQARLATSTDTQYF
CDR3 DNA: TGCGCCAGCAGCCAAGCCCGACTAGCGACTAGCACAGATACGCAGTATTTT

V gene: TRBV6-5
J gene: TRBJ1-1
clone size: .
D gene: TRBD1
CDR3 protein: CASSLRGPFTEAFF
CDR3 DNA: TGTGCCAGCAGTCTTAGGGGGCCTTTTACTGAAGCTTTCTTT

V gene: TRBV5-1
J gene: TRBJ2-2
clone size: .
D gene: .
CDR3 protein: CASTGVFTGELFF
CDR3 DNA: TGCGCCAGCACGGGCGTTTTTACCGGGGAGCTGTTTTTT

V gene: TRBV7-2
J gene: TRBJ1-2
clone size: .
D gene: .
CDR3 protein: CASSSQGNGYTF
CDR3 DNA: TGTGCCAGCAGCTCCCAGGGAAATGGCTACACCTTC

V gene: TRBV15
J gene: TRBJ2-5
clone size: .
D gene: .
CDR3 protein: CATSRDLDSQETQYF
CDR3 DNA: TGTGCCACCAGCAGAGATCTGGACAGCCAAGAGACCCAGTACTTC

V gene: TRBV5-1
J gene: TRBJ1-2
clone size: .
D gene: .
CDR3 protein: CASSSSLTTNYGYTF
CDR3 DNA: TGCGCCAGCAGCTCCAGCTTAACAACTAACTATGGCTACACCTTC

V gene: TRBV7-2
J gene: TRBJ2-5
clone size: .
D gene: .
CDR3 protein: CASSLFGEQTQYF
CDR3 DNA: TGTGCCAGCAGCTTATTCGGGGAACAGACCCAGTACTTC

V gene: TRBV18
J gene: TRBJ2-5
clone size: .
D gene: TRBD1
CDR3 protein: CASSPDRGGETQYF
CDR3 DNA: TGTGCCAGCTCACCGGACAGGGGAGGAGAGACCCAGTACTTC

V gene: TRBV7-9
J gene: TRBJ1-4
clone size: few
D gene: .
CDR3 protein: CASSFANEKLFF
CDR3 DNA: TGTGCCAGCAGCTTTGCTAATGAAAAACTGTTTTTT

V gene: TRBV19
J gene: TRBJ2-5
clone size: .
D gene: .
CDR3 protein: CATSTGGQTQYF
CDR3 DNA: TGTGCCACCTCGACTGGGGGCCAGACCCAGTACTTC

V gene: TRBV10-3
J gene: TRBJ2-7
clone size: .
D gene: .
CDR3 protein: CAISPRRGEQYF
CDR3 DNA: TGTGCCATCAGCCCTCGACGAGGGGAGCAGTACTTC

V gene: TRBV5-4
J gene: TRBJ2-1
clone size: .
D gene: .
CDR3 protein: CASSPWLEDYNEQFF
CDR3 DNA: TGTGCCAGCAGCCCGTGGTTGGAGGATTACAATGAGCAGTTCTTC

V gene: TRBV15
J gene: TRBJ2-5
clone size: .
D gene: .
CDR3 protein: CATSRGGGNQETQYF
CDR3 DNA: TGTGCCACCAGCAGAGGAGGTGGAAACCAAGAGACCCAGTACTTC

V gene: TRBV5-1
J gene: TRBJ1-1
clone size: .
D gene: .
CDR3 protein: CASSFLRGDTEAFF
CDR3 DNA: TGCGCCAGCAGCTTTCTTAGAGGGGACACTGAAGCTTTCTTT

V gene: TRBV6-1
J gene: TRBJ2-7
clone size: .
D gene: .
CDR3 protein: CASRVRSYEQYF
CDR3 DNA: TGTGCCAGCCGGGTGAGGTCCTACGAGCAGTACTTC

V gene: TRBV29-1
J gene: TRBJ1-2
clone size: once
D gene: .
CDR3 protein: CSVATTEGYGYTF
CDR3 DNA: TGCAGCGTTGCCACGACAGAGGGCTATGGCTACACCTTC

V gene: TRBV18
J gene: TRBJ1-4
clone size: .
D gene: .
CDR3 protein: CASSPPIMSAGNEKLFF
CDR3 DNA: TGTGCCAGCTCACCACCCATTATGTCCGCCGGTAATGAAAAACTGTTTTTT

V gene: TRBV6-1
J gene: TRBJ2-7
clone size: .
D gene: TRBD1
CDR3 protein: CASGDRTGYYEQYF
CDR3 DNA: TGTGCCAGCGGTGATAGGACAGGGTATTACGAGCAGTACTTC

V gene: TRBV30
J gene: TRBJ2-5
clone size: once
D gene: .
CDR3 protein: CAWSVTGNKGTQYF
CDR3 DNA: TGTGCCTGGAGTGTAACGGGGAATAAAGGGACCCAGTACTTC

V gene: TRBV28
J gene: TRBJ2-3
clone size: few
D gene: TRBD1
CDR3 protein: CASSLTGADTQYF
CDR3 DNA: TGTGCCAGCAGTTTAACAGGGGCAGATACGCAGTATTTT

V gene: TRBV7-9
J gene: TRBJ1-2
clone size: .
D gene: .
CDR3 protein: CASSSTFGLYGYTF
CDR3 DNA: TGTGCCAGCAGCTCGACCTTTGGGCTCTATGGCTACACCTTC

V gene: TRBV5-5
J gene: TRBJ1-6
clone size: .
D gene: .
CDR3 protein: CASSWGGREGSPLHF
CDR3 DNA: TGTGCCAGCAGCTGGGGTGGAAGGGAAGGTTCACCCCTCCACTTT

V gene: TRBV9
J gene: TRBJ2-5
clone size: .
D gene: TRBD2
CDR3 protein: CASSVRGREKETQYF
CDR3 DNA: TGTGCCAGCAGCGTACGGGGGAGGGAAAAAGAGACCCAGTACTTC

V gene: TRBV19
J gene: TRBJ2-1
clone size: .
D gene: TRBD2
CDR3 protein: CASQFSGSFNEQFF
CDR3 DNA: TGTGCCAGTCAATTCAGCGGGAGTTTCAATGAGCAGTTCTTC

V gene: TRBV28
J gene: TRBJ1-2
clone size: .
D gene: TRBD1
CDR3 protein: CASSVQGQGWEGYTF
CDR3 DNA: TGTGCCAGCAGTGTCCAGGGACAGGGTTGGGAGGGCTACACCTTC

V gene: TRBV5-6
J gene: TRBJ2-3
clone size: .
D gene: .
CDR3 protein: CASSLRGSVHTQYF
CDR3 DNA: TGTGCCAGCAGCTTGAGGGGCTCCGTACACACGCAGTATTTT

V gene: TRBV20-1
J gene: TRBJ2-1
clone size: few
D gene: .
CDR3 protein: CSASAENEQFF
CDR3 DNA: TGCAGTGCTAGCGCCGAGAATGAGCAGTTCTTC